The clone carrying this T cell receptor (beta chain) was observed once. This sample is drawn from a study of T cell responses to AZD1222 COVID-19 vaccine. CDR1 is MNHEY and CDR2 is SVGEGT in the germline V gene. V lost 2 bases, J lost 12 bases, and 26 bases lay in between. The CDR3 has 16 residues. Method: immunoSEQ multiplex PCR; TCRdb's copy keeps in-frame clones and lacks some. The data contain around 50,000 clones, around 91% of them singletons. The J gene is TRBJ2-7, the V gene TRBV6-2 or TRBV6-3; D is possibly TRBD2 (7 bases). The specimen was peripheral blood, collected 28 days after the second AZD1222 dose. This clonotype was obtained from an adult who received the AZD1222 COVID-19 vaccine. The CDR3 DNA follows: TGTGCCAGCAGTTACCCCTTTGCGGTCCGGGGGGCGTTGTGGTACTTC. Its protein is CASSYPFAVRGALWYF.